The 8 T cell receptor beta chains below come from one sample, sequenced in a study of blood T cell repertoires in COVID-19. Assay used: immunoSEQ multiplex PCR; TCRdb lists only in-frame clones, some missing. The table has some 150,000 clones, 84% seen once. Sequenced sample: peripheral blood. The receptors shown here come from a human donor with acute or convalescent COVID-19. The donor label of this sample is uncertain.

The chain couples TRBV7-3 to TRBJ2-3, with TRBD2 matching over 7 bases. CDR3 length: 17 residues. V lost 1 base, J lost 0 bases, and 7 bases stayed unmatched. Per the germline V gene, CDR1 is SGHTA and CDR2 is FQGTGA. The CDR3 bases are TGTGCCAGCAGCTTAAGGGGGGGTTACGCGAGCACAGATACGCAGTATTTT. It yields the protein CASSLRGGYASTDTQYF.

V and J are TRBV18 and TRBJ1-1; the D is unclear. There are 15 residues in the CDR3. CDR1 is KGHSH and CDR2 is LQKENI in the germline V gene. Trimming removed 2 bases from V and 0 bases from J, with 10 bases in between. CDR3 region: CASSPASGLNTEAFF. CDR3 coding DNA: TGTGCCAGCTCACCAGCGTCAGGCCTGAACACTGAAGCTTTCTTT. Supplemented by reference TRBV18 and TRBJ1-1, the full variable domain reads NAGVMQNPRHLVRRRGQEARLRCSPMKGHSHVYWYRQLPEEGLKFMVYLQKENIIDESGMPKERFSAEFPKEGPSILRIQQVVRGDSAAYFCASSPASGLNTEAFFGQGTRLTVV.

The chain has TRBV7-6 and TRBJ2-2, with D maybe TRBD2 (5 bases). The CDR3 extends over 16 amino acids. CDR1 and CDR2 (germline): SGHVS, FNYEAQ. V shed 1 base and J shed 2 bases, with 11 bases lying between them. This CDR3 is CASSLGRAVNTGELFF. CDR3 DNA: TGTGCCAGCAGCTTAGGTCGAGCGGTTAACACCGGGGAGCTGTTTTTT.

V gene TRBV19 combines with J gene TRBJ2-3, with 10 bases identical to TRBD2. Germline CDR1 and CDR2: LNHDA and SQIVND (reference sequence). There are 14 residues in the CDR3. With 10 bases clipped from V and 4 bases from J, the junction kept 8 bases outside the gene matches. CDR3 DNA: TGTGCCACCTATAGCGGGAGGAGTGCAGATACGCAGTATTTT. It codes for CATYSGRSADTQYF. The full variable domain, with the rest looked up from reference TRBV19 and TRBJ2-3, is DGGITQSPKYLFRKEGQNVTLSCEQNLNHDAMYWYRQDPGQGLRLIYYSQIVNDFQKGDIAEGYSVSREKKESFPLTVTSAQKNPTAFYLCATYSGRSADTQYFGPGTRLTVL.

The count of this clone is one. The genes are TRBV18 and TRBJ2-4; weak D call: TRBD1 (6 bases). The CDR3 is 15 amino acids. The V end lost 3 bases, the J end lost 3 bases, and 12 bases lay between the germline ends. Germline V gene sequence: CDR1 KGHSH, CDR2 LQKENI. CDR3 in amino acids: CASSPSQGDKNIQYF. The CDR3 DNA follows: TGTGCCAGCTCACCCTCACAGGGAGACAAAAACATTCAGTACTTC.

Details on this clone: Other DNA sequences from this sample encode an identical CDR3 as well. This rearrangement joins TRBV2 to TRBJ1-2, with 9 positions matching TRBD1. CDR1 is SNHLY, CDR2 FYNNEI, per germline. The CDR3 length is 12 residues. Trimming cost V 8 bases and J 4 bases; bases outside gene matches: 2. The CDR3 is CASSTGGYGYTF. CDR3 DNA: TGTGCCAGCTCGACAGGGGGCTATGGCTACACCTTC.

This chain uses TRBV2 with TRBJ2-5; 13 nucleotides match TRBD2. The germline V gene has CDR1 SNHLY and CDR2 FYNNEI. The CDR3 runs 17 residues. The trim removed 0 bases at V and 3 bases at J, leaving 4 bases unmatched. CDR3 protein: CASSEAGGTSGEETQYF. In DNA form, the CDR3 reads TGTGCCAGCAGTGAAGCGGGGGGGACTAGCGGGGAAGAGACCCAGTACTTC.

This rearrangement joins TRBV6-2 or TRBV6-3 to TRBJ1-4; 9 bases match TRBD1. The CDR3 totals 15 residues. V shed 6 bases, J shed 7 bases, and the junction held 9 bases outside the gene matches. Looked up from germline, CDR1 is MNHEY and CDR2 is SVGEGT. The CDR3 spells CASSWSGTGSEKLFF. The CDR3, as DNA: TGTGCCAGCAGCTGGTCCGGGACAGGGAGTGAAAAACTGTTTTTT.